The rows below give T cell receptor beta chains drawn from one sample of a study of a mutant IDH1 vaccine in newly diagnosed glioma. The antigens of these receptors remain unknown. TCRdb keeps only in-frame clones here, not all; method: immunoSEQ multiplex PCR. The sample contains about 68,000 clones, roughly 83% of which appear only once. This specimen was PBMCs, taken from a glioma patient whose treatment included an IDH1 peptide vaccine. These receptors were obtained from a man younger than 35 with glioma. Both conserved end residues are trimmed from each CDR3. Each record gives: J gene, V gene, CDR3 protein.

TRBJ2-1 TRBV7-9 ASSALSTSGDNEQF
TRBJ2-1 TRBV13 ASSVVMTGGGGRNEQF
TRBJ1-3 TRBV7-8 ASSSLGGSTD
TRBJ2-1 TRBV4-2 ASSPRLASDQRYNEQF
TRBJ1-5 TRBV5-8 ASSPDSSNQPQH
TRBJ1-1 TRBV5-6 ASSFRQAQPEAF
TRBJ2-3 TRBV28 ASSDRGGSHTDTQY
TRBJ1-2 TRBV11-2 ASSLGSGIGYT
TRBJ1-1 TRBV5-6 ASSLGTDHYFLRDTEAF
TRBJ1-1 TRBV7-9 ASSLVQGATEAF
TRBJ1-3 TRBV11-2 ASQGVGNTIY
TRBJ1-6 TRBV6-4 ASSASGNSPLH
TRBJ1-4 TRBV7-2 ASSLAAATNEKLF